The 2 T cell receptor beta chains below were found in one sample sequenced in a study of cytomegalovirus exposure and HLA in healthy donors (dated 2017 in TCRdb). Library construction relied on the immunoSEQ multiplex PCR assay. For the multiplex PCR, a mixture combining 60 forward primers for TCR Vbeta segments and 13 reverse primers for TCR Jbeta segments was used. TCRdb re-hosts the immuneACCESS table, in-frame sequences only. Its copies lack some clones; in the studies checked, an unresolved V gene accounts for under half of them, and the cause for the rest is not known. Recorded for this sample are 150,000 to 200,000 clones; roughly 84% of them occurred a single time. The ten most abundant clones make up about 0.25% of the sample. Sequencing input: PBMCs. The origin of the receptors is a boy aged 5-17 years in good health and CMV-seronegative.

The rearrangement uses TRBV7-6 and TRBJ2-2; D might be TRBD2 (5 bases). From germline, CDR1 is SGHVS and CDR2 FNYEAQ. The CDR3 loop spans 17 amino acids. V was cut by 1 base and J by 6 bases, with 18 bases left in between. The CDR3 protein is CASSLVIRGSISGELFF. The CDR3 DNA follows: TGTGCCAGCAGCTTAGTTATTCGAGGGTCAATTTCCGGGGAGCTGTTTTTT.

Here the CDR3 DNA reads TGTGCCAGCAGCTTAGGCGCGCACACTGAAGCTTTCTTT. It translates to CASSLGAHTEAFF. This chain joins TRBV7-6 and TRBJ1-1; D gene ambiguous. This CDR3 is 13 amino acids long. Trimming shortened V by 1 base and J by 3 bases, and 6 bases separated the two germline ends. Germline V gene sequence: CDR1 SGHVS, CDR2 FNYEAQ.